This T cell receptor (beta chain) was sequenced in a study of T cells in Graves' hyperthyroidism and ophthalmopathy. The PBMCs were sourced from fresh peripheral blood (approximately 10 ml). Germline V CDR1 and CDR2: SGHRS, YFSETQ. With 6 bases clipped from V and 3 bases from J, the junction kept 8 bases outside the gene matches. CDR3 size: 15 residues. Points from the study as a whole: Most thyroid clonotypes that were expanded above 0.001 also turned up in blood. Model-based prediction identified ophthalmopathy a median around seven months prior to its onset.

Authors of the study amplified TCR beta CDR3 regions from RNA transcripts. HTBI primers were employed in a first-round RT-PCR of the TCR CDR3. TCRdb redid the calling of the multiplex PCR reads with MiXCR, one entry per CDR3 protein. Of a few hundred thousand distinct CDR3 sequences in the sample, approximately 22% were seen once. On this clonotype itself: No antigen is known for it.

Sequences were obtained from blood. The clonotype was recovered from a woman in her seventies with Graves' ophthalmopathy. The chain has TRBV5-1 and TRBJ2-2; TRBD2 matches at 7 bases. The CDR3 protein is CASTRLAGDTGELFF. In DNA, the CDR3 is TGCGCCAGCACCCGACTAGCAGGCGACACCGGGGAGCTGTTTTTT.